This is a list of T cell receptor beta chains from one sample in a study of T cell repertoires in cytomegalovirus infection. Using its own MiXCR run on the reads, TCRdb lists one record per CDR3 protein. This sample has fewer than 700,000 distinct CDR3 sequences, with roughly a quarter found just once. Specimen: CD8+ T cells from PBMCs. These receptors originate from a human donor in good health (CMV status not recorded). Some clones in this sample may be carry-over from other donors' samples. Both conserved end residues are part of each CDR3. Only some rows state a clone size, as once, few, many or a class for expanded clones.

v_gene: TRBV7-9; j_gene: TRBJ2-5; abundance: few; CDR3aa: CASSLIDLAGFQETQYF
v_gene: TRBV25-1; j_gene: TRBJ1-2; abundance: few; CDR3aa: CASSWAGDGYTF
v_gene: TRBV12-3/TRBV12-4; j_gene: TRBJ2-1; abundance: few; CDR3aa: CATWSGGANEQFF
v_gene: TRBV7-6; j_gene: TRBJ1-1; abundance: -; CDR3aa: CASSLKRGLAEAFF
v_gene: TRBV7-6; j_gene: TRBJ2-2; abundance: few; CDR3aa: CASSSVGTGELFF
v_gene: TRBV7-9; j_gene: TRBJ1-1; abundance: many; CDR3aa: CASSLVRAGTEAFF
v_gene: TRBV10-3; j_gene: TRBJ2-3; abundance: few; CDR3aa: CAIKLAGSSESTDTQYF
v_gene: TRBV19; j_gene: TRBJ2-5; abundance: -; CDR3aa: CASMERGGRETQYF
v_gene: TRBV5-1; j_gene: TRBJ1-1; abundance: -; CDR3aa: CASSLEGITEAFF
v_gene: TRBV7-2; j_gene: TRBJ2-2; abundance: many; CDR3aa: CASMRNPAGTGELFF
v_gene: TRBV7-9; j_gene: TRBJ2-2; abundance: many; CDR3aa: CASSLGFGTGELFF